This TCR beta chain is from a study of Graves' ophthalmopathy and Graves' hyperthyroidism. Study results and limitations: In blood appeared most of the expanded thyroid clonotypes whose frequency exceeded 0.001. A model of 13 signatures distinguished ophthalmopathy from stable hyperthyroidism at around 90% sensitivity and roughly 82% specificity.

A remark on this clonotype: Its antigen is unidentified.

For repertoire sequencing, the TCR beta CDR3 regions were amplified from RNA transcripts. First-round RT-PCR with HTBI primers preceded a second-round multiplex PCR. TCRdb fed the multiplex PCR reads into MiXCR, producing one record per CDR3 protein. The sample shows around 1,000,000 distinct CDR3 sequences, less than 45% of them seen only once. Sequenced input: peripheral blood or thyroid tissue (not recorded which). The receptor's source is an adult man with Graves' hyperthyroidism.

Here the CDR3 DNA reads TGTGCCAGCAGTTACTCGTATCGGACTAGCGGGGAAGAGACCCAGTACTTC. Translating gives CASSYSYRTSGEETQYF. V usage is TRBV6-5 and J usage is TRBJ2-5; 12 bases agree with TRBD2. Unmatched junction bases numbered 5, after V lost 0 bases and J lost 3 bases. The V gene's germline CDR1 is MNHEY and CDR2 SVGAGI. The length of the CDR3 is 17 residues.